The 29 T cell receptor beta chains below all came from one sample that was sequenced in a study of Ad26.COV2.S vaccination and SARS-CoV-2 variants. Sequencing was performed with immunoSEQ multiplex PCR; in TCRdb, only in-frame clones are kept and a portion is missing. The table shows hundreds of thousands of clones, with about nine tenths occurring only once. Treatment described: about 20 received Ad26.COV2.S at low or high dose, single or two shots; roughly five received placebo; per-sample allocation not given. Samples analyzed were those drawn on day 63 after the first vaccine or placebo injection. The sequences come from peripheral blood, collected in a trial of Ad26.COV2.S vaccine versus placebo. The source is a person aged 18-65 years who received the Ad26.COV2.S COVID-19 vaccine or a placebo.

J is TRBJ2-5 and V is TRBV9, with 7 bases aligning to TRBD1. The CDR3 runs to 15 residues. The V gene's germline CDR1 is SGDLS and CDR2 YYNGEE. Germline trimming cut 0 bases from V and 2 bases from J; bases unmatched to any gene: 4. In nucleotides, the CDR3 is TGTGCCAGCAGCGTAGCGAGGGGGCGGCAAGAGACCCAGTACTTC. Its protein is CASSVARGRQETQYF.

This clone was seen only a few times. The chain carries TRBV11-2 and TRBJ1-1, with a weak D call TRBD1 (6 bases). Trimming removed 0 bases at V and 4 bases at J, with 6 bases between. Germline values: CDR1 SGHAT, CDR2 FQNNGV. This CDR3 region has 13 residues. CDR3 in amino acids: CASSLEQGTEAFF. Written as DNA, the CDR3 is TGTGCCAGCAGCTTAGAACAGGGCACTGAAGCTTTCTTT.

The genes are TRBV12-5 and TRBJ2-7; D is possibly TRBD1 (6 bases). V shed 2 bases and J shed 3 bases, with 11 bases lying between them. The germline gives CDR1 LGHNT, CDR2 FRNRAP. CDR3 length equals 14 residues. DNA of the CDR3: TGTGCTAGTGGTTTGTTCGGACAGAACTACGAGCAGTACTTC. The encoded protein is CASGLFGQNYEQYF. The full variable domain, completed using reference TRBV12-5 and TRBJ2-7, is DARVTQTPRHKVTEMGQEVTMRCQPILGHNTVFWYRQTMMQGLELLAYFRNRAPLDDSGMPKDRFSAEMPDATLATLKIQPSEPRDSAVYFCASGLFGQNYEQYFGPGTRLTVT.

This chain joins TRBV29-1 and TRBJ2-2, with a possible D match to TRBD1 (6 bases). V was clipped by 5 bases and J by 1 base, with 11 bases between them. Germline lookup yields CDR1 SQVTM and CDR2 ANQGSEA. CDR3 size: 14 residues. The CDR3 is CSVHRDMNTGELFF. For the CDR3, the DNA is TGCAGCGTTCACAGGGATATGAACACCGGGGAGCTGTTTTTT.

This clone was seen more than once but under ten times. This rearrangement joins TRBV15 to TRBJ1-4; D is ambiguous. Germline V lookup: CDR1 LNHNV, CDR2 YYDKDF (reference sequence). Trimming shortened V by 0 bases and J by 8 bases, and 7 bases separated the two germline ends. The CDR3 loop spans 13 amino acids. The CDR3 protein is CATSRDTGEKLFF. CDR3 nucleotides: TGTGCCACCAGCAGAGATACGGGGGAAAAACTGTTTTTT.

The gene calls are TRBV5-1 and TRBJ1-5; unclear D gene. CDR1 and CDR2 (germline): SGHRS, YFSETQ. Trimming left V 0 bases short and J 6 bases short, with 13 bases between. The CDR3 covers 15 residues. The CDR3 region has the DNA TGCGCCAGCAGCTTGGCCCCCGACCTGGGTCAGCCCCAGCATTTT. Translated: CASSLAPDLGQPQHF.

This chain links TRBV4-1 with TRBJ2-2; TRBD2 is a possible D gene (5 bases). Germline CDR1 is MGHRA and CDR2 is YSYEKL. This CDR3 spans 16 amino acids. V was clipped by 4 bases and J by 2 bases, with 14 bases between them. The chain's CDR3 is CASSREWTSNTGELFF. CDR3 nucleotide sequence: TGCGCCAGCAGCCGAGAATGGACTTCAAACACCGGGGAGCTGTTTTTT.

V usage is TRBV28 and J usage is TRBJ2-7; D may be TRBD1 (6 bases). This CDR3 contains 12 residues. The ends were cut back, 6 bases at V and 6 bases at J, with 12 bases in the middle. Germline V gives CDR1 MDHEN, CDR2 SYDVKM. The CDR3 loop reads CASSPTGREQYF. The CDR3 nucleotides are TGTGCCAGCAGCCCTACAGGGCGCGAGCAGTACTTC.

The CDR3 DNA is TGCGCCAGCAGCCAAGAAGGTGGGGGCAATCAGCCCCAGCATTTT. Its translation is CASSQEGGGNQPQHF. The chain uses TRBV4-1 and TRBJ1-5; no definite D call. V lost 0 bases and J lost 2, with 8 bases in between. The CDR3 contains 15 residues. The germline V gene has CDR1 MGHRA and CDR2 YSYEKL.

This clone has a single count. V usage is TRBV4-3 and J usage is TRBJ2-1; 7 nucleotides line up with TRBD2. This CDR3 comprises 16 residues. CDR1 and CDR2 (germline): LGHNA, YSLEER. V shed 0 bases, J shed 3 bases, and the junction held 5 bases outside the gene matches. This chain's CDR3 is CASSQDWGGFYNEQFF. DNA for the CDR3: TGCGCCAGCAGCCAAGATTGGGGGGGGTTCTACAATGAGCAGTTCTTC.

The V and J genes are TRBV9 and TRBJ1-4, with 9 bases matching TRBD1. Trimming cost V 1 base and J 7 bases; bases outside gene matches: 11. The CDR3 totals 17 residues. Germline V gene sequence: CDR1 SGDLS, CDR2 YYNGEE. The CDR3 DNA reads TGTGCCAGCAGCGTAAAGGGACAGGGTGCCCCCTCTGAAAAACTGTTTTTT. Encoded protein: CASSVKGQGAPSEKLFF.

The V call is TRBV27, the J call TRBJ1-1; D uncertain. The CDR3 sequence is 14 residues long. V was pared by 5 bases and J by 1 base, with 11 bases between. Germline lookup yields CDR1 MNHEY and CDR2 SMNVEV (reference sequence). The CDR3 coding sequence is TGTGCCAGCAGTCTTATGTCGGGGAACACTGAAGCTTTCTTT. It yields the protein CASSLMSGNTEAFF.

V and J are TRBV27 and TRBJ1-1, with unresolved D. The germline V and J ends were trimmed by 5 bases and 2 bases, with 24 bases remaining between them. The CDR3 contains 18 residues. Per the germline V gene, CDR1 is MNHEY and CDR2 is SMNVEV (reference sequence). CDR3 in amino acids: CASSPYALPSINNTEAFF. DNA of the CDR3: TGTGCCAGCAGTCCTTACGCCCTTCCGTCAATCAATAACACTGAAGCTTTCTTT.

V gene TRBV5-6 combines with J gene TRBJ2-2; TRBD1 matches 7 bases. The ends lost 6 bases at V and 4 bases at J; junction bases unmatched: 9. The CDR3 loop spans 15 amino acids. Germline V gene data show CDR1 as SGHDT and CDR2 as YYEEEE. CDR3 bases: TGTGCCAGCACCAAGTTGACAGGGATCACCGGGGAGCTGTTTTTT. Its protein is CASTKLTGITGELFF.

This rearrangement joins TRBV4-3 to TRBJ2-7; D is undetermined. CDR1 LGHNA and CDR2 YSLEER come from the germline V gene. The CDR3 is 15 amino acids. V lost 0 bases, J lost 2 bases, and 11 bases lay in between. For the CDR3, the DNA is TGCGCCAGCAGCCAAGATAACAGACCGGCCTACGAGCAGTACTTC. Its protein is CASSQDNRPAYEQYF.

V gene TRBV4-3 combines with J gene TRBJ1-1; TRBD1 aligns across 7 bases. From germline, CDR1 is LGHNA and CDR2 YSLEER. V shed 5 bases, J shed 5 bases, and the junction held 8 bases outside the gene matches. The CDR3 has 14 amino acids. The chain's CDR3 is CASSRGQIGTEAFF. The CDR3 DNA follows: TGCGCCAGCAGCAGGGGGCAGATAGGGACTGAAGCTTTCTTT.

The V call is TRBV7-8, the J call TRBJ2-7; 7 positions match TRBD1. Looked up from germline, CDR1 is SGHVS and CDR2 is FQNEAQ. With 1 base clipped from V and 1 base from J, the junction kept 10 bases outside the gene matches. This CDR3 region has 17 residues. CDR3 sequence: CASSLGGSGTASYEQYF. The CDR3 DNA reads TGTGCCAGCAGCTTAGGGGGCTCCGGGACAGCATCCTACGAGCAGTACTTC.

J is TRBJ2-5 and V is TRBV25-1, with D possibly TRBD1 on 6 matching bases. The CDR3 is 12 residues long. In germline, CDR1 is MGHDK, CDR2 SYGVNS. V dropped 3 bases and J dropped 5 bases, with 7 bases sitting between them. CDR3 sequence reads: CASSDRGETQYF. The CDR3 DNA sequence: TGTGCCAGCAGTGACAGGGGTGAGACCCAGTACTTC. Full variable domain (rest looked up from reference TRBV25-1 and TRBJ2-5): EADIYQTPRYLVIGTGKKITLECSQTMGHDKMYWYQQDPGMELHLIHYSYGVNSTEKGDLSSESTVSRIRTEHFPLTLESARPSHTSQYLCASSDRGETQYFGPGTRLLVL.

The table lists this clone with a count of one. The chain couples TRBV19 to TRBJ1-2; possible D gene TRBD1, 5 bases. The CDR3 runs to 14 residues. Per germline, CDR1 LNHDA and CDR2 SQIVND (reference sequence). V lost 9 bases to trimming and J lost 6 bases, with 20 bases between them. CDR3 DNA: TGTGCCAGCAGAAATAGGGGCACCACGGATGGCTACACCTTC. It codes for CASRNRGTTDGYTF.

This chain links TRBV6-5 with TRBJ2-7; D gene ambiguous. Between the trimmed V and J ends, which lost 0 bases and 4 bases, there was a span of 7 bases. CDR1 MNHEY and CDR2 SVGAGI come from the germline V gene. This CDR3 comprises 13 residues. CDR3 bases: TGTGCCAGCAGTTACTCGAATCTTTACGAGCAGTACTTC. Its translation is CASSYSNLYEQYF.

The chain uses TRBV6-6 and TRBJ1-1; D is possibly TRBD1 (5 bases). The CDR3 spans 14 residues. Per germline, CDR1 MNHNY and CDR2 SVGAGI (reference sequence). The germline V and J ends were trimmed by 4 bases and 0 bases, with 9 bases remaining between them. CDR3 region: CASSSGTVNTEAFF. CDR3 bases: TGTGCCAGCAGTTCGGGGACGGTGAACACTGAAGCTTTCTTT.

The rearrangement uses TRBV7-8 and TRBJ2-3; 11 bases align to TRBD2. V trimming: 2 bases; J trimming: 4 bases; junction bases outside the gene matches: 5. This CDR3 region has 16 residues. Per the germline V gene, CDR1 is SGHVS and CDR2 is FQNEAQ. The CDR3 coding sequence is TGTGCCAGCAGCTTAACACTAGCGGGGGCATCAGATACGCAGTATTTT. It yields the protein CASSLTLAGASDTQYF.

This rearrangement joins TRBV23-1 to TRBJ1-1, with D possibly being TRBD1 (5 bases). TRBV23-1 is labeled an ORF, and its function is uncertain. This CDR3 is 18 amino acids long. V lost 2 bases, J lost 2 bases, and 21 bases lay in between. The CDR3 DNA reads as TGCGCCAGCAGTCAACCCACGGGGGGTCTGGGTTTAAACACTGAAGCTTTCTTT. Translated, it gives CASSQPTGGLGLNTEAFF.

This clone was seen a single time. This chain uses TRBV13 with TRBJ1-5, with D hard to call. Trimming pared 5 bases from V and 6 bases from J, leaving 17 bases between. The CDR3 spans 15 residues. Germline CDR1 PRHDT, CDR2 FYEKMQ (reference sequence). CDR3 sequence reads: CASSRGRTSSQPQHF. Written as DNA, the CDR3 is TGTGCCAGCAGCCGAGGACGGACCTCAAGTCAGCCCCAGCATTTT. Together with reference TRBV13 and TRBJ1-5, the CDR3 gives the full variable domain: AAGVIQSPRHLIKEKRETATLKCYPIPRHDTVYWYQQGPGQDPQFLISFYEKMQSDKGSIPDRFSAQQFSDYHSELNMSSLELGDSALYFCASSRGRTSSQPQHFGDGTRLSIL.

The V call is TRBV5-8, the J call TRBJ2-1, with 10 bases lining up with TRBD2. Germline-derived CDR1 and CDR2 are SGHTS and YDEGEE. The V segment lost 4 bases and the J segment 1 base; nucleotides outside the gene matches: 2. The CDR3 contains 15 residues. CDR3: CASSRAGGSYNEQFF. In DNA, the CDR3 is TGTGCCAGCAGCCGAGCGGGGGGGTCCTACAATGAGCAGTTCTTC. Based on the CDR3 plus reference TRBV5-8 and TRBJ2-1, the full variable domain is EAGVTQSPTHLIKTRGQQATLRCSPISGHTSVYWYQQALGLGLQFLLWYDEGEERNRGNFPPRFSGRQFPNYSSELNVNALELEDSALYLCASSRAGGSYNEQFFGPGTRLTVL.

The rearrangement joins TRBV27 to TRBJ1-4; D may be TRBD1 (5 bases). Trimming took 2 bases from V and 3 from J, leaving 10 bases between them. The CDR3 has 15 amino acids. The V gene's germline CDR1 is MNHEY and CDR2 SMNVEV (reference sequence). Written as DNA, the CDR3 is TGTGCCAGCAGTTTACTCGGGGGGGCTAATGAAAAACTGTTTTTT. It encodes CASSLLGGANEKLFF.

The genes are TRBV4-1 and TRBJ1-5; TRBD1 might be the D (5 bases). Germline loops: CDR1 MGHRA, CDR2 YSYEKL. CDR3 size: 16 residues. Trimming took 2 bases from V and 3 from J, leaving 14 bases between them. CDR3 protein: CASSQLGESINQPQHF. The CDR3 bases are TGCGCCAGCAGCCAATTAGGGGAGAGTATCAATCAGCCCCAGCATTTT.

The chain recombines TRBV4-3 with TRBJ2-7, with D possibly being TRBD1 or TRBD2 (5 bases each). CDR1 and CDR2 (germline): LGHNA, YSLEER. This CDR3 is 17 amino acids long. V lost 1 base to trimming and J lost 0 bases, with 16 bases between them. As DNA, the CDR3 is TGCGCCAGCAGCCAAGGGGTCATAGGTGGGGGCTCCTACGAGCAGTACTTC. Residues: CASSQGVIGGGSYEQYF.

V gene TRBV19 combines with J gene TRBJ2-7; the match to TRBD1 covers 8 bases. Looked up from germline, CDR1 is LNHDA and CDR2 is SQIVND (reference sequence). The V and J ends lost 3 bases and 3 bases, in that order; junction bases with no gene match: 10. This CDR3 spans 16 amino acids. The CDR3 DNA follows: TGTGCCAGTAGTATGGGATTGGGACAGGTGTACTACGAGCAGTACTTC. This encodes CASSMGLGQVYYEQYF.